This TCR beta chain stems from a study of memory CD4+ T cells and cytomegalovirus serostatus. Trimming removed 5 bases from V and 7 bases from J, with 18 bases in between. This CDR3 is built from 14 residues. The germline V gene has CDR1 SGHDT and CDR2 YYEEEE. The sort gate was single viable CD3+CD4+CD8-CD45RO+ cells for memory CD4+ T cells. On this clone: Its matching antigen is unknown.

Study conclusions and caveats: Each of roughly 65 CMV-associated TCRbeta sequences occurred in one to five individuals.

Sequenced by immunoSEQ multiplex PCR; TCRdb stores in-frame clones only, minus some. The sample includes some 87,000 clones, approximately 80% of them seen just once. This sequence was found in an adult in good health and CMV-seropositive. The J gene is TRBJ1-2, the V gene TRBV5-6, with D possibly matching TRBD1 (5 bases). The sample was memory CD4+ T cells from blood. This CDR3 reads CASRRRGSVVGYTF. The CDR3 coding sequence is TGTGCCAGCAGACGTAGGGGTAGCGTCGTTGGCTACACCTTC.